This T cell receptor (beta chain) originates from a study of shared clonotypes between healthy human individuals. Study results and caveats: Clonotype sharing among donors was thought likely to change with sequencing depth. It was only blood that was sampled, and tissue repertoires likely differ. The small donor group covered limited genetic and exposure diversity.

Clones were read by immunoSEQ multiplex PCR, and TCRdb kept only the in-frame ones, dropping some. This sample yields around 500,000 clones, of which 70% to 80% are seen a single time; around 13% belongs to the top ten. Germline V gives CDR1 MDHEN, CDR2 SYDVKM. V lost 2 bases, J lost 5 bases, and 8 bases stayed unmatched. The CDR3 runs to 15 residues. As for this clone: Its antigen is as yet unknown.

The source material was PBMCs. The rearrangement uses TRBV28 and TRBJ2-5, with 7 bases fitting TRBD2. This sequence was found in a woman in her forties in good health. Some clones in this sample may be carry-over from other donors' samples. CDR3 protein: CASSLKGREWETQYF. The CDR3, as DNA: TGTGCCAGCAGTTTAAAAGGGCGGGAGTGGGAGACCCAGTACTTC. Full variable domain (outside the CDR3, taken from reference TRBV28 and TRBJ2-5): DVKVTQSSRYLVKRTGEKVFLECVQDMDHENMFWYRQDPGLGLRLIYFSYDVKMKEKGDIPEGYSVSREKKERFSLILESASTNQTSMYLCASSLKGREWETQYFGPGTRLLVL.